What follows describes a single TCR beta chain. These data originate in a study of blood T cell repertoires in COVID-19. Study-wide background: Spain, Italy and the United States supplied samples that represented acute and convalescent COVID-19. The cDNA or gDNA used as material had been derived from T cells, B-cell-depleted T cells, or PBMCs.

Authors' data handling: Reference gene primer amplification in the assay estimated nucleated cell counts. Method: immunoSEQ multiplex PCR; TCRdb's copy keeps in-frame clones and lacks some. V and J calls and clone size are given by that table; D and trimming were obtained from the DNA. The table lists roughly 210,000 clones, roughly 91% of them singletons. Specimen: PBMCs or T cells enriched from blood (not recorded which). The source is a man aged 25-45 years in a cohort exposed to, infected with or recovered from COVID-19 (not recorded which).

CDR3 bases: TGTGCCAGCCTCCTTAATCCGGTTTATGGCTACACCTTC. It translates to CASLLNPVYGYTF. The V and J genes are TRBV6-5 and TRBJ1-2; unclear D gene. CDR3 length: 13 residues. CDR1 and CDR2 (germline): MNHEY, SVGAGI. V lost 8 bases and J lost 5, with 15 bases in between.